One sample yielded the 10 T cell receptor beta chains listed below, sequenced in a study of CD8+CD57+ T cells in acquired aplastic anemia. For sequencing, patients were chosen who had shown expansion of CD8+CD57+ cells by flow cytometry. The template for TCR beta VDJ and CDR3 sequence profiling was genomic DNA. TCRdb reprocessed the reads with MiXCR, giving one entry per CDR3 protein. The sample contains roughly 200,000 distinct CDR3 sequences, roughly 60% of which appear only once. The sample taken for sequencing was sorted CD4+, CD8+, or CD8+CD57+ T cells (not recorded which) from PBMCs. The receptors originated from a human donor with aplastic anemia.

This clonotype came up a few times. The chain has TRBV7-9 and TRBJ2-7; D uncertain. The germline V gene has CDR1 SEHNR and CDR2 FQNEAQ (reference sequence). Trimming cost V 5 bases and J 4 bases, with 9 bases left between them. The CDR3 contains 12 residues. CDR3 residues: CASSATPYEQYF. DNA of the CDR3: TGTGCCAGCAGCGCGACCCCTTACGAGCAGTACTTC.

The genes are TRBV19 and TRBJ2-3, with TRBD2 identical over 7 bases. Germline loops: CDR1 LNHDA, CDR2 SQIVND (reference sequence). V trimming: 7 bases; J trimming: 0 bases; junction bases outside the gene matches: 1. This CDR3 spans 13 amino acids. CDR3 nucleotides: TGTGCCAGTACAGCGGGGAGCACAGATACGCAGTATTTT. The encoded protein is CASTAGSTDTQYF.

This clonotype was observed a few times. This chain uses TRBV9 with TRBJ1-2, with 9 bases that match TRBD1. Per germline, CDR1 SGDLS and CDR2 YYNGEE. CDR3 length: 16 amino acids. The V gene end was trimmed by 3 bases and the J gene end by 7 bases; junction bases not matched to a gene: 13. CDR3 residues: CASSETTGGAIGGYTF. The CDR3 DNA follows: TGTGCCAGCAGCGAGACGACAGGGGGTGCGATCGGTGGCTACACCTTC.

V and J are TRBV19 and TRBJ2-1; D possibly matches TRBD1 or TRBD2 (5 bases each). CDR1 LNHDA and CDR2 SQIVND come from the germline V gene (reference sequence). This CDR3 is 14 amino acids long. V lost 3 bases and J lost 9, with 15 bases in between. CDR3 protein: CASSMGEAVSEQFF. CDR3 DNA: TGTGCCAGTAGTATGGGGGAAGCTGTCAGTGAGCAGTTCTTC.

The V call is TRBV20-1, the J call TRBJ2-3; 13 nucleotides align to TRBD2. Germline CDR1 and CDR2: DFQATT and SNEGSKA (reference sequence). The trim removed 2 bases at V and 4 bases at J, leaving 6 bases unmatched. This CDR3 has 16 residues. The DNA of the CDR3 is TGCAGTGCTAGATCGGGGACTAGCGGGACCGCAGATACGCAGTATTTT. Residues: CSARSGTSGTADTQYF.

This clonotype was observed a single time. This sequence joins TRBV7-6 and TRBJ1-6; D ambiguous. CDR3 length: 15 residues. V lost 5 bases and J lost 12, with 20 bases in between. Germline CDR1 is SGHVS and CDR2 is FNYEAQ. The CDR3 region has the DNA TGTGCCAGCAGCCGCGGGAGCGAGGGAGAGTTACCCCTCCACTTT. Protein product: CASSRGSEGELPLHF.

Notes on this clonotype: Lacking the conserved final phenylalanine or tryptophan, this CDR3 likely reflects a read error. This chain uses TRBV11-2 with TRBJ1-3; the match to TRBD1 covers 7 bases. The germline gives CDR1 SGHAT, CDR2 FQNNGV. This CDR3 contains 17 residues. The V and J ends lost 3 bases and 0 bases, in that order; junction bases with no gene match: 8. CDR3 residues: CASSFWGGTASGNTIYS. The CDR3 DNA reads TGTGCCAGCAGCTTTTGGGGGGGGACAGCCTCTGGAAACACCATATATTCT.

The CDR3 DNA follows: TGTGCCAGCAGTGCAGGGGACACTGAAGCTTTCTTT. It specifies CASSAGDTEAFF. The genes are TRBV7-9 and TRBJ1-1; perhaps TRBD1 as D (6 bases). CDR1 is SEHNR, CDR2 FQNEAQ, per germline (reference sequence). The CDR3 has 12 residues. V gave up 6 bases and J gave up 3 bases, with 8 bases separating them.

This chain links TRBV6-5 with TRBJ2-2, with 11 bases aligning to TRBD1. The J segment lost 8 bases and the V segment lost 6 bases, leaving 20 bases of the junction unmatched. This CDR3 comprises 19 residues. Germline lookup yields CDR1 MNHEY and CDR2 SVGAGI. The CDR3 coding sequence is TGTGCCAGCAGGCACCCTTCTTATTTGAGGACAGGGGGCGAGGGGGAGCTGTTTTTT. Residues: CASRHPSYLRTGGEGELFF.

A single count supports this clonotype. The junction does not match germline at one end; this may be a read error. V usage is TRBV3-1 and J usage is TRBJ1-6; 7 bases are a match to TRBD1. This CDR3 region has 14 residues. The germline CDR1 and CDR2 sequences are LGHDT and YNNKEL (reference sequence). CDR3 loop: CASSQGQSRSPPHF. CDR3 nucleotides: TGTGCCAGCAGCCAGGGACAGTCCCGCTCACCCCCCCACTTT.